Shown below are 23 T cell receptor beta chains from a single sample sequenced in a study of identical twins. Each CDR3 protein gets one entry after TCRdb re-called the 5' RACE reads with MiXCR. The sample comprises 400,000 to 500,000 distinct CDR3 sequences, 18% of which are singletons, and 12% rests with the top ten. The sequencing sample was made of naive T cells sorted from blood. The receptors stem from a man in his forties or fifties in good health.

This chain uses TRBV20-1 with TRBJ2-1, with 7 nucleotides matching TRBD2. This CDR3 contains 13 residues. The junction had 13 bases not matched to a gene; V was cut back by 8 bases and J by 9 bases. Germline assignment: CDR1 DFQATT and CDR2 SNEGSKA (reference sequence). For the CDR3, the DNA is TGCAGTCCATTTAAGTCATGGGAGGGTGAGCAGTTCTTC. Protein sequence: CSPFKSWEGEQFF.

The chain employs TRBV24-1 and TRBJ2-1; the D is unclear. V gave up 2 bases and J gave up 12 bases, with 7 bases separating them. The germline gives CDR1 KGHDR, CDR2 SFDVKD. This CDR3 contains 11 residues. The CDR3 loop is CATSDSRGQFF. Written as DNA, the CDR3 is TGTGCCACCAGTGATTCCCGAGGGCAGTTCTTC.

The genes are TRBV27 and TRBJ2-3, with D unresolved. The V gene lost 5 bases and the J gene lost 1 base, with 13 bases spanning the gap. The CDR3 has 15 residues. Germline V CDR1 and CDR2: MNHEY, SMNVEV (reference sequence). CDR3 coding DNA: TGTGCCAGCAGTCCTACCCCCGCGGGCACAGATACGCAGTATTTT. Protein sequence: CASSPTPAGTDTQYF.

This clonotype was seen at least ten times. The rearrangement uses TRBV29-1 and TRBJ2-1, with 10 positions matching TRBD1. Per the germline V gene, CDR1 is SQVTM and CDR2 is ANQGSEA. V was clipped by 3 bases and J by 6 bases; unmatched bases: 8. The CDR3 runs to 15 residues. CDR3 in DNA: TGCAGCGTTGATCCCCCGGGACAGGGGACCAATGAGCAGTTCTTC. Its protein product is CSVDPPGQGTNEQFF.

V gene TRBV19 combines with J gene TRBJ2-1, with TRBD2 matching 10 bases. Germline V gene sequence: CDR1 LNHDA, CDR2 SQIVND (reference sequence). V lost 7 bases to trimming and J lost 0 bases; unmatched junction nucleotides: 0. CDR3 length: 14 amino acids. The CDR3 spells CASKRGGSYNEQFF. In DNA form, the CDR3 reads TGTGCCAGTAAGCGGGGGGGCTCCTACAATGAGCAGTTCTTC.

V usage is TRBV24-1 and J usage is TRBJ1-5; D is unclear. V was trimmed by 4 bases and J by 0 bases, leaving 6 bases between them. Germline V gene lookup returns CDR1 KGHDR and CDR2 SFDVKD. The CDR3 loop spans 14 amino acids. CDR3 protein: CATSEIGSNQPQHF. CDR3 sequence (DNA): TGTGCCACCAGTGAGATTGGTAGCAATCAGCCCCAGCATTTT.

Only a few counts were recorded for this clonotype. CDR3 protein: CASSRRQGSYNEQFF. The CDR3, as DNA: TGTGCCAGCAGCCGAAGACAGGGGTCCTACAATGAGCAGTTCTTC. This chain joins TRBV3-1 and TRBJ2-1; 8 bases are shared with TRBD1. The germline CDR1 and CDR2 sequences are LGHDT and YNNKEL (reference sequence). V shed 4 bases and J 1 base; nucleotides not matched to a gene: 3. CDR3 length: 15 residues.

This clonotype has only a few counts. The CDR3: CASRRGNSGTQYF. As DNA, the CDR3 is TGTGCCAGCAGGAGAGGCAACTCGGGGACCCAGTACTTC. The chain employs TRBV6-6 and TRBJ2-5; unclear D gene. The CDR3 runs 13 residues. The V gene lost 6 bases and the J gene lost 7 bases, with 15 bases spanning the gap. The germline CDR1 and CDR2 sequences are MNHNY and SVGAGI (reference sequence).

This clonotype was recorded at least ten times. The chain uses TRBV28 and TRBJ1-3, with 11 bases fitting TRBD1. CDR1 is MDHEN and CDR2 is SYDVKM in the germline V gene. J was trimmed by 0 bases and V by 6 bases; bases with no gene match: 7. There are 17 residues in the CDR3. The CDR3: CASSPRGTGGSGNTIYF. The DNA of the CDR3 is TGTGCCAGCAGCCCTAGGGGGACAGGGGGCTCTGGAAACACCATATATTTT.

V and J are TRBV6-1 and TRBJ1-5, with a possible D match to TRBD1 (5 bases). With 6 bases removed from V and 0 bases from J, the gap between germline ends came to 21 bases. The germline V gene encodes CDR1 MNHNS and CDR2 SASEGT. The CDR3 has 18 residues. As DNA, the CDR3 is TGTGCCAGCAGGGGGCCCAGACCCGATTATAATAGCAATCAGCCCCAGCATTTT. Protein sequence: CASRGPRPDYNSNQPQHF.

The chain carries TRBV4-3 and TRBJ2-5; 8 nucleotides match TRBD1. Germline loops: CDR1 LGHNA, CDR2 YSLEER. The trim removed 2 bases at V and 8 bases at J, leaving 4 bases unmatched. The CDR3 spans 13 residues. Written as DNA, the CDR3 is TGCGCCAGCAGCCAACAAACAGGGGGAACCCAGTACTTC. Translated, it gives CASSQQTGGTQYF.

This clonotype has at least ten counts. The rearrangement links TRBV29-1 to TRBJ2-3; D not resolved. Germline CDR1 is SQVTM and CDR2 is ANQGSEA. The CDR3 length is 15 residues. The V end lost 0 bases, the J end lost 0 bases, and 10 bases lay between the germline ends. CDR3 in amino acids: CSVEDPGPSTDTQYF. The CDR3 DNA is TGCAGCGTTGAAGATCCTGGGCCCAGCACAGATACGCAGTATTTT.

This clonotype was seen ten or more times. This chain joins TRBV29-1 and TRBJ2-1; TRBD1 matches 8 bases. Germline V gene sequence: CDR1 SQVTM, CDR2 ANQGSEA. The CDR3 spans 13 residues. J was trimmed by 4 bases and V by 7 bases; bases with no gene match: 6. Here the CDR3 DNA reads TGCAGCGGGGGGACAGGAGAGTACAATGAGCAGTTCTTC. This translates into CSGGTGEYNEQFF.

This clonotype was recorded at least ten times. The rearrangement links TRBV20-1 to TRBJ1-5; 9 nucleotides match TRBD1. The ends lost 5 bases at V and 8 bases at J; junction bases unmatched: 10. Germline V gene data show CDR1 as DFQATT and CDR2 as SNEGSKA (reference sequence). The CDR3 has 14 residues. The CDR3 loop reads CSAADRGSSKPQHF. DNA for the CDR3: TGCAGTGCTGCGGACAGGGGAAGTAGTAAGCCCCAGCATTTT.

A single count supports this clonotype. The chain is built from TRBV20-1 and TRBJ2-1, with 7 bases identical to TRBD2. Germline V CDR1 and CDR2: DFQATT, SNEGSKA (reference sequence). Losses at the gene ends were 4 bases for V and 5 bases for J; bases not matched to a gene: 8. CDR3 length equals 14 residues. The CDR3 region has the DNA TGCAGTGCTAATGGGGTGCTAGCGGACAATGAGCAGTTCTTC. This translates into CSANGVLADNEQFF.

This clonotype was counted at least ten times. Written as DNA, the CDR3 is TGTGCCAGCAGTTACAAGTCCACTAGGGTCCCCTACAATGAGCAGTTCTTC. This sequence encodes CASSYKSTRVPYNEQFF. This chain links TRBV6-5 with TRBJ2-1; TRBD2 might be the D (5 bases). In germline, CDR1 is MNHEY, CDR2 SVGAGI. CDR3 size: 17 residues. V lost 2 bases and J 2 bases, leaving 16 bases between the germline ends.

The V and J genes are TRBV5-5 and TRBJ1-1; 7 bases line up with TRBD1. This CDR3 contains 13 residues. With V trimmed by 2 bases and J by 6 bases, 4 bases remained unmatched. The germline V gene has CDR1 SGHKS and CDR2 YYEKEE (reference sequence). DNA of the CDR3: TGTGCCAGCAGCTTCGACAGGGACTCTGAAGCTTTCTTT. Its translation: CASSFDRDSEAFF.

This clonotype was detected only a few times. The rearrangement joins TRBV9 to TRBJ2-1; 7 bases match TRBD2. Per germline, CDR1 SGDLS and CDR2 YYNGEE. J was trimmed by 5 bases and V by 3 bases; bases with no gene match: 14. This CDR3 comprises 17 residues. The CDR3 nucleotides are TGTGCCAGCAGCGACCACCCGAGGAGCGGGAACGACAATGAGCAGTTCTTC. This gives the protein CASSDHPRSGNDNEQFF.

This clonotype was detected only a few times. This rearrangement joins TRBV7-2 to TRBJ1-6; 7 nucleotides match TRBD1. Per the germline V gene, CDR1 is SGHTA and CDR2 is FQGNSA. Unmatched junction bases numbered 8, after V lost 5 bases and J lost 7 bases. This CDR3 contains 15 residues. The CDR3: CASSPTGQRNSPLHF. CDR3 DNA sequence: TGTGCCAGCAGCCCGACGGGACAGAGGAATTCACCCCTCCACTTT.

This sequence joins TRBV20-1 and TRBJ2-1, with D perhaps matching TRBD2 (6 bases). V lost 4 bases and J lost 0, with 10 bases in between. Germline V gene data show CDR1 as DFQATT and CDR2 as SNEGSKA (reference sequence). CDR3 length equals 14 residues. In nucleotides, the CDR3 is TGCAGTGCTATTAGCGGCTTCTCCTACAATGAGCAGTTCTTC. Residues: CSAISGFSYNEQFF.

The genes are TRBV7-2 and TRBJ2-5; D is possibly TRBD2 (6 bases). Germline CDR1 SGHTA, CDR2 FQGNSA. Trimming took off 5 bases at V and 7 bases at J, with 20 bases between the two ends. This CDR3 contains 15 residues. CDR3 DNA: TGTGCCAGCAGCGTATCCGGGGGAGAGAGGAGGACCCAGTACTTC. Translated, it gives CASSVSGGERRTQYF.

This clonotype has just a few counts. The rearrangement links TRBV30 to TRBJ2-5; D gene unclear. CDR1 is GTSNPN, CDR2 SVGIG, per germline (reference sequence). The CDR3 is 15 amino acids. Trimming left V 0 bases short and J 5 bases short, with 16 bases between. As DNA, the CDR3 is TGTGCCTGGAGTGTATCGTGGCAGGTCGGGGAGACCCAGTACTTC. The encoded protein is CAWSVSWQVGETQYF.

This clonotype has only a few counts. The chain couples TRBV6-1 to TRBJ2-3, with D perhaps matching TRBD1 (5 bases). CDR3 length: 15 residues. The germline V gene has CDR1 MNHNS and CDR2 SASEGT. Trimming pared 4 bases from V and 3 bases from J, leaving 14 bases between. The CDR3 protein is CASSGLQVLTDTQYF. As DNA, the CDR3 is TGTGCCAGCAGTGGATTACAGGTTCTAACAGATACGCAGTATTTT.